Listed here are 26 T cell receptor beta chains from one sample, sequenced in a study of blood T cell repertoires in COVID-19. The protocol was immunoSEQ multiplex PCR, while the TCRdb copy is restricted to in-frame clones and leaves out a portion. Here the sample spans a few hundred thousand clones, less than 90% being singletons. Sequenced material: peripheral blood. The source of these receptors is a man in his forties with active or convalescent COVID-19.

This clone was counted once. The rearrangement uses TRBV7-8 and TRBJ2-7, with 10 nucleotides matching TRBD2. The CDR3 runs to 16 residues. V lost 1 base, J lost 2 bases, and 5 bases stayed unmatched. Per germline, CDR1 SGHVS and CDR2 FQNEAQ. CDR3 loop: CASSLVIAGGPYEQYF. The CDR3 nucleotides are TGTGCCAGCAGCTTAGTAATAGCGGGAGGCCCCTACGAGCAGTACTTC.

As regards this clone: The sample contains more than one DNA sequence encoding this CDR3. The chain is built from TRBV5-1 and TRBJ1-5; D is possibly TRBD1 (6 bases). CDR3 length: 15 amino acids. Germline V lookup: CDR1 SGHRS, CDR2 YFSETQ. V lost 0 bases, J lost 4 bases, and 11 bases lay in between. CDR3 sequence: CASSLVGGENQPQHF. The CDR3 DNA is TGCGCCAGCAGCTTGGTAGGGGGGGAAAATCAGCCCCAGCATTTT.

The V gene is TRBV5-1, the J gene TRBJ1-3; no reliable D call. Trimming took 0 bases from V and 0 from J, leaving 4 bases between them. Germline V gene lookup returns CDR1 SGHRS and CDR2 YFSETQ. The CDR3 loop spans 14 amino acids. The CDR3 region is CASSLDGSGNTIYF. CDR3 in DNA: TGCGCCAGCAGCTTGGACGGCTCTGGAAACACCATATATTTT.

The chain uses TRBV20-1 and TRBJ1-5; unclear D gene. The germline CDR1 and CDR2 sequences are DFQATT and SNEGSKA (reference sequence). CDR3 size: 10 residues. V lost 7 bases and J lost 5, with 6 bases in between. CDR3 residues: CSVLDQPQHF. DNA of the CDR3: TGCAGTGTTCTTGATCAGCCCCAGCATTTT.

V gene TRBV24-1 combines with J gene TRBJ1-2, with a weak D call TRBD1 (5 bases). The CDR3 contains 14 residues. Germline CDR1 and CDR2: KGHDR and SFDVKD. Trimming left V 7 bases short and J 3 bases short, with 14 bases between. The CDR3 DNA sequence: TGTGCCACCAGCGCACCTGACAGATACTATGGCTACACCTTC. Its protein is CATSAPDRYYGYTF.

V gene TRBV7-6 combines with J gene TRBJ1-4; no firm D call. CDR3 size: 15 residues. Trimming took off 0 bases at V and 0 bases at J, with 5 bases between the two ends. Germline-derived CDR1 and CDR2 are SGHVS and FNYEAQ. CDR3 loop: CASSLAASTNEKLFF. For the CDR3, the DNA is TGTGCCAGCAGCTTAGCAGCTTCAACTAATGAAAAACTGTTTTTT.

As concerns this clone: A junction end diverges from the germline sequence, so it may reflect a read error. The chain is built from TRBV7-2 and TRBJ2-1; D gene uncertain. Looked up from germline, CDR1 is SGHTA and CDR2 is FQGNSA. This CDR3 spans 14 amino acids. The CDR3 coding sequence is TGTGTCAGCAGCCCCGACGGAGCCTACAATGAGCAGTTCTTC. Translation gives CVSSPDGAYNEQFF. Full variable domain (remainder filled in from reference TRBV7-2 and TRBJ2-1): GAGVSQSPSNKVTEKGKDVELRCDPISGHTALYWYRQSLGQGLEFLIYFQGNSAPDKSGLPSDRFSAERTGGSVSTLTIQRTQQEDSAVYLCVSSPDGAYNEQFFGPGTRLTVL.

The chain combines TRBV28 with TRBJ2-1; 8 bases are shared with TRBD2. The J segment lost 0 bases and the V segment lost 5 bases, leaving 9 bases of the junction unmatched. Germline loops: CDR1 MDHEN, CDR2 SYDVKM. This CDR3 comprises 17 residues. The CDR3 DNA reads as TGTGCCAGCAGTCCTGCAGCGGGAGTGGGCTCCTACAATGAGCAGTTCTTC. It specifies CASSPAAGVGSYNEQFF. Full variable domain (rest looked up from reference TRBV28 and TRBJ2-1): DVKVTQSSRYLVKRTGEKVFLECVQDMDHENMFWYRQDPGLGLRLIYFSYDVKMKEKGDIPEGYSVSREKKERFSLILESASTNQTSMYLCASSPAAGVGSYNEQFFGPGTRLTVL.

CDR3 nucleotide sequence: TGTGCCTGGAGTGTACTGTGGGGCGCAAATGGCTACACCTTC. Its protein product is CAWSVLWGANGYTF. The rearrangement uses TRBV30 and TRBJ1-2; perhaps TRBD1 as D (5 bases). The CDR3 is made up of 14 amino acids. Germline CDR1 GTSNPN, CDR2 SVGIG (reference sequence). Deletions cut 0 bases from V and 6 bases from J, with 14 bases between.

The genes are TRBV2 and TRBJ2-6, with TRBD1 matching over 9 bases. V lost 6 bases and J lost 1; bases outside the gene matches: 10. CDR1 and CDR2 (germline): SNHLY, FYNNEI. CDR3 size: 18 residues. CDR3 coding DNA: TGTGCCAGCAGGGCCGGGACAGGGAAAAAGTCTGGGGCCAACGTCCTGACTTTC. It encodes CASRAGTGKKSGANVLTF.

The chain carries TRBV28 and TRBJ1-6; 9 bases are shared with TRBD1. V gave up 6 bases and J gave up 0 bases; unmatched junction bases: 12. The CDR3 has 19 residues. Per the germline V gene, CDR1 is MDHEN and CDR2 is SYDVKM. CDR3 in amino acids: CASSLPGQGFSSYNSPLHF. CDR3 in DNA: TGTGCCAGCAGCTTGCCGGGACAGGGCTTTAGCTCCTATAATTCACCCCTCCACTTT.

The rearrangement joins TRBV11-2 to TRBJ1-1; D remains ambiguous. V was shortened by 2 bases and J by 8 bases, with 12 bases between the two germline ends. The length of the CDR3 is 13 residues. Germline assignment: CDR1 SGHAT and CDR2 FQNNGV. The CDR3 DNA sequence: TGTGCCAGCAGCTTAATGGGGAGTGGGGAAGCTTTCTTT. Protein product: CASSLMGSGEAFF.

As DNA, the CDR3 is TGCAGCTCACAGGGAATGAACACTGAAGCTTTCTTT. It codes for CSSQGMNTEAFF. The chain is built from TRBV29-1 and TRBJ1-1; D is perhaps TRBD1 (6 bases). This CDR3 is built from 12 residues. The germline gives CDR1 SQVTM, CDR2 ANQGSEA. V dropped 8 bases and J dropped 0 bases, with 10 bases sitting between them.

The gene calls are TRBV4-1 and TRBJ1-1, with D perhaps matching TRBD1 (5 bases). CDR1 and CDR2 from the germline V gene are MGHRA and YSYEKL. Trimming took 4 bases from V and 6 from J, leaving 15 bases between them. CDR3 size: 14 residues. CDR3 bases: TGCGCCAGCAGCCCCCCAAACGGAGGGGCTGAAGCTTTCTTT. The encoded protein is CASSPPNGGAEAFF.

The J gene is TRBJ2-1, the V gene TRBV15; the D gene is possibly TRBD1 (6 bases). The CDR3 runs to 16 residues. CDR1 and CDR2 (germline): LNHNV, YYDKDF (reference sequence). Trimming took off 0 bases at V and 3 bases at J, with 12 bases between the two ends. CDR3 in DNA: TGTGCCACCAGCAGAGATCTTTCGGACAGCTACAATGAGCAGTTCTTC. As protein: CATSRDLSDSYNEQFF.

The chain recombines TRBV5-4 with TRBJ2-1; 9 positions agree with TRBD1. The trim removed 4 bases at V and 5 bases at J, leaving 10 bases unmatched. The CDR3 totals 16 residues. CDR1 and CDR2 (germline): SGHNT, YYREEE (reference sequence). The CDR3 reads CASSAYRQGGDNEQFF. The CDR3 nucleotides read TGTGCCAGCAGCGCCTACCGACAGGGGGGGGACAATGAGCAGTTCTTC.

The V gene is TRBV5-4, the J gene TRBJ1-1; maybe TRBD1 (5 bases). This CDR3 has 15 residues. From germline, CDR1 is SGHNT and CDR2 YYREEE (reference sequence). V was cut by 3 bases and J by 2 bases, with 14 bases left in between. The DNA of the CDR3 is TGTGCCAGCAGCTCCCCGATCCAGGGAAACACTGAAGCTTTCTTT. Protein product: CASSSPIQGNTEAFF.

V gene TRBV4-1 combines with J gene TRBJ2-7; D might be TRBD1 (5 bases). This CDR3 is built from 14 residues. Germline V CDR1 and CDR2: MGHRA, YSYEKL. Deletions cut 2 bases from V and 5 bases from J, with 13 bases between. The CDR3 DNA reads as TGCGCCAGCAGCCAACTCGGTTTCAGGGACGAGCAGTACTTC. Translated, it gives CASSQLGFRDEQYF.

The V and J genes are TRBV6-5 and TRBJ1-5; unclear D gene. The CDR3 runs 15 residues. V gave up 2 bases and J gave up 2 bases, with 10 bases separating them. Germline loops: CDR1 MNHEY, CDR2 SVGAGI. The CDR3 reads CASSYLDGGNQPQHF. In DNA, the CDR3 is TGTGCCAGCAGTTACCTAGACGGGGGCAATCAGCCCCAGCATTTT.

The chain joins TRBV24-1 to TRBJ2-4; 9 bases fit TRBD2. With 6 bases clipped from V and 14 bases from J, the junction kept 16 bases outside the gene matches. This CDR3 has 15 amino acids. Germline-derived CDR1 and CDR2 are KGHDR and SFDVKD. In nucleotides, the CDR3 is TGTGCCACCAGTCGAGCGGGAGGACCCCCGGTAGGCGAGTACTTC. Translating gives CATSRAGGPPVGEYF.

The chain couples TRBV5-1 to TRBJ1-3; D might be TRBD1 (6 bases). The V end was cut by 5 bases, the J end by 1 base, with 7 bases between. The CDR3 has 13 amino acids. Germline V gene sequence: CDR1 SGHRS, CDR2 YFSETQ. The CDR3 DNA follows: TGCGCCAGCAGACAGGGATCTGGAAACACCATATATTTT. This codes for CASRQGSGNTIYF. The whole variable domain, filled in from reference TRBV5-1 and TRBJ1-3, reads KAGVTQTPRYLIKTRGQQVTLSCSPISGHRSVSWYQQTPGQGLQFLFEYFSETQRNKGNFPGRFSGRQFSNSRSEMNVSTLELGDSALYLCASRQGSGNTIYFGEGSWLTVV.

This chain uses TRBV6-5 with TRBJ2-4, with 7 bases lining up with TRBD1. The V gene's germline CDR1 is MNHEY and CDR2 SVGAGI. V trimming: 8 bases; J trimming: 8 bases; junction bases outside the gene matches: 9. CDR3 length equals 13 residues. In DNA, the CDR3 is TGTGCCAGCGTTAAGAGGGGGCTGTACATTCAGTACTTC. Translation gives CASVKRGLYIQYF.

The chain carries TRBV19 and TRBJ2-3; D is possibly TRBD1 (6 bases). This CDR3 is 15 amino acids long. Trimming cost V 5 bases and J 2 bases, with 14 bases left between them. Germline lookup yields CDR1 LNHDA and CDR2 SQIVND (reference sequence). Here the CDR3 DNA reads TGTGCCAGTAGTCAAAGCCGGGACACCACAGATACGCAGTATTTT. Translating it yields CASSQSRDTTDTQYF.

CDR3 loop: CASSSVGTYEQYF. CDR3 nucleotide sequence: TGTGCCAGCAGTTCGGTCGGGACCTACGAGCAGTACTTC. The V call is TRBV28, the J call TRBJ2-7; tentative D call: TRBD2 (5 bases). Trimming stripped 4 bases from V and 2 bases from J, with 9 bases between. Germline V gene data show CDR1 as MDHEN and CDR2 as SYDVKM. CDR3 length: 13 amino acids. Complete variable domain (other parts from reference TRBV28 and TRBJ2-7): DVKVTQSSRYLVKRTGEKVFLECVQDMDHENMFWYRQDPGLGLRLIYFSYDVKMKEKGDIPEGYSVSREKKERFSLILESASTNQTSMYLCASSSVGTYEQYFGPGTRLTVT.

This clone was detected only once. This chain connects TRBV4-2 to TRBJ1-1; 12 bases agree with TRBD1. V gave up 6 bases and J gave up 8 bases; unmatched junction bases: 22. The CDR3 runs 19 residues. CDR1 is LGHNA, CDR2 YNFKEQ, per germline. The CDR3 DNA is TGTGCCAGCAGTAACTTTCTGGGGACAGGGGGCCCCGGCGGCTCAGAAGCTTTCTTT. This translates into CASSNFLGTGGPGGSEAFF.

The chain employs TRBV27 and TRBJ2-7; maybe TRBD2 (5 bases). The CDR3 consists of 13 residues. Germline V gene lookup returns CDR1 MNHEY and CDR2 SMNVEV (reference sequence). V was cut by 2 bases and J by 1 base, with 6 bases left in between. The CDR3 here is CASSLGLSYEQYF. CDR3 DNA: TGTGCCAGCAGTTTAGGACTGTCCTACGAGCAGTACTTC.